This record covers a single T cell receptor (beta chain). Data came from immunoSEQ multiplex PCR; TCRdb stores just in-frame clones and leaves some out. The sample includes under 110,000 clones, 90% of them seen just once. The V end was cut by 2 bases, the J end by 5 bases, with 8 bases between. This CDR3 has 14 residues. Germline V gives CDR1 SGDLS, CDR2 YYNGEE. This entry comes from a study of OX40 agonist ivuxolimab in advanced cancers. The receptor comes from an adult with an advanced solid tumor such as melanoma, head and neck, liver or kidney cancer. This specimen consisted of CD4+ or CD8+ T cells sorted from blood, obtained in a trial of the OX40 agonist ivuxolimab. The J gene is TRBJ1-6, the V gene TRBV9; no definite D call. CDR3 bases: TGTGCCAGCAGCGTGCCATTCGATAATTCACCCCTCCACTTT. It yields the protein CASSVPFDNSPLHF. Variable domain in full (rest from reference TRBV9 and TRBJ1-6): DSGVTQTPKHLITATGQRVTLRCSPRSGDLSVYWYQQSLDQGLQFLIQYYNGEERAKGNILERFSAQQFPDLHSELNLSSLELGDSALYFCASSVPFDNSPLHFGNGTRLTVT.